The 7 T cell receptor beta chains below come from one sample, sequenced in a study of blood T cell repertoires in COVID-19. TCRdb's table, derived via immunoSEQ multiplex PCR, lists solely in-frame clones and lacks some. This sample has 150,000 to 200,000 clones, with 65% to 80% found just once. Sequenced sample: peripheral blood. These receptors all stem from a man in his 60s with acute or convalescent COVID-19.

A few counts support this clone. The chain recombines TRBV23-1 with TRBJ2-7; no clear D gene. TRBV23-1 belongs to the ORF category, with a function that is uncertain. CDR3 length: 10 amino acids. The V gene lost 4 bases and the J gene lost 5 bases, with 3 bases spanning the gap. For the CDR3, the DNA is TGCGCCAGCAGTCTAAACGAGCAGTACTTC. This sequence encodes CASSLNEQYF.

The chain has TRBV6-5 and TRBJ2-7, with 8 nucleotides matching TRBD2. The CDR3 is made up of 15 amino acids. Germline trimming cut 6 bases from V and 0 bases from J; bases unmatched to any gene: 7. The germline CDR1 and CDR2 sequences are MNHEY and SVGAGI. CDR3 coding DNA: TGTGCCAGCAGGGTTAGCGGGGCAAGCTCCTACGAGCAGTACTTC. Its translation is CASRVSGASSYEQYF.

The chain has TRBV24-1 and TRBJ1-1, with 7 bases matching TRBD1. CDR3 length: 13 residues. The J segment lost 5 bases and the V segment lost 7 bases, leaving 6 bases of the junction unmatched. The germline V gene has CDR1 KGHDR and CDR2 SFDVKD. This CDR3 reads CATRQGRGTEAFF. The CDR3 DNA reads TGTGCCACCAGACAGGGGCGCGGGACTGAAGCTTTCTTT.

The CDR3 DNA follows: TGTGCCTGGACCACCCCGGGGGGAACGGCGCGACACTACGAGCAGTACTTC. Protein product: CAWTTPGGTARHYEQYF. This chain uses TRBV30 with TRBJ2-7; 7 bases fit TRBD2. CDR1 is GTSNPN, CDR2 SVGIG, per germline (reference sequence). J was trimmed by 3 bases and V by 4 bases; bases with no gene match: 18. The length of the CDR3 is 17 residues.

This clone was picked up a small number of times. The chain combines TRBV6-5 with TRBJ2-1; 8 bases fit TRBD1. After removal of 6 bases from V and 5 bases from J, the junction contained 6 bases not matched to a gene. The CDR3 totals 14 residues. Germline V gene data show CDR1 as MNHEY and CDR2 as SVGAGI. This chain's CDR3 is CASRGRGPDNEQFF. As DNA, the CDR3 is TGTGCCAGCAGGGGCAGGGGGCCCGACAATGAGCAGTTCTTC.

J is TRBJ2-4 and V is TRBV9; maybe TRBD1 (6 bases). From germline, CDR1 is SGDLS and CDR2 YYNGEE. V lost 3 bases, J lost 5 bases, and 6 bases lay in between. The CDR3 loop spans 12 amino acids. The CDR3, as DNA: TGTGCCAGCAGCGGGACAGAAAACATTCAGTACTTC. Translation gives CASSGTENIQYF.

V usage is TRBV11-1 and J usage is TRBJ2-7; no clear D gene. Trimming cost V 2 bases and J 5 bases, with 7 bases left between them. In germline, CDR1 is SGHAT, CDR2 FQDESV (reference sequence). CDR3 length: 12 amino acids. In DNA form, the CDR3 reads TGTGCCAGCAGCTTAAATCTTAACGAGCAGTACTTC. This gives the protein CASSLNLNEQYF.